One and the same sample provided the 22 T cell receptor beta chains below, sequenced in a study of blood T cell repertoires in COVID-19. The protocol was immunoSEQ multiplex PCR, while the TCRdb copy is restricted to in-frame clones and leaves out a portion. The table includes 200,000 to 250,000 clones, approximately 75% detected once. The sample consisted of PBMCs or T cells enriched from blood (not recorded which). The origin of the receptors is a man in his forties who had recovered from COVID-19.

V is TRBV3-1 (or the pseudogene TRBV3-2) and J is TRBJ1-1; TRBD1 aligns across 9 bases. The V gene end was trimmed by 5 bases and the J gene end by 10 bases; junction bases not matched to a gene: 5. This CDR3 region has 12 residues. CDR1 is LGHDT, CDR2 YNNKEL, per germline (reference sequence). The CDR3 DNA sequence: TGTGCCAGCAGCTATTGGACAGGGGCAGCTTTCTTT. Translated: CASSYWTGAAFF.

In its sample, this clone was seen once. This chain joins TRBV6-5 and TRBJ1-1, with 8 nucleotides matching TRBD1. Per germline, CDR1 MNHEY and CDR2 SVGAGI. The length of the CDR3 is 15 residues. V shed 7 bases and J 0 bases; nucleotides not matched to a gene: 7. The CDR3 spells CASTSRDRMNTEAFF. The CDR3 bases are TGTGCCAGCACAAGCCGGGACAGGATGAACACTGAAGCTTTCTTT.

In DNA form, the CDR3 reads TGTGCCTGGAGTAACAGCCAGGGTCGAAATTCACCCCTCCACTTT. Protein product: CAWSNSQGRNSPLHF. The chain recombines TRBV30 with TRBJ1-6; D perhaps matches TRBD1 (5 bases). Deletions cut 2 bases from V and 7 bases from J, with 15 bases between. CDR3 length: 15 residues. CDR1 and CDR2 (germline): GTSNPN, SVGIG (reference sequence). Based on the CDR3 plus reference TRBV30 and TRBJ1-6, the full variable domain is SQTIHQWPATLVQPVGSPLSLECTVEGTSNPNLYWYRQAAGRGLQLLFYSVGIGQISSEVPQNLSASRPQDRQFILSSKKLLLSDSGFYLCAWSNSQGRNSPLHFGNGTRLTVT.

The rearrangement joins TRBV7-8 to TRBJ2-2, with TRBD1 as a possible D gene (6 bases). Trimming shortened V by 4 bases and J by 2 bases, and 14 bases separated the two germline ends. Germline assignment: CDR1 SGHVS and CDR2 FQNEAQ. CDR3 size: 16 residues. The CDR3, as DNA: TGTGCCAGCAGCTCCTACTCCAGGGGAAACACCGGGGAGCTGTTTTTT. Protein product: CASSSYSRGNTGELFF.

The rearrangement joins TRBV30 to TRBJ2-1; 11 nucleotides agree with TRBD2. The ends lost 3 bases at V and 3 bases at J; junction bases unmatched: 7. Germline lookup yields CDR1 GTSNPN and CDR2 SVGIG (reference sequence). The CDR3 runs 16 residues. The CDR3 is CAWRGTSGPLYNEQFF. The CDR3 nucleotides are TGTGCCTGGAGGGGGACTAGCGGCCCACTCTACAATGAGCAGTTCTTC. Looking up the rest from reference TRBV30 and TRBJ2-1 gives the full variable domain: SQTIHQWPATLVQPVGSPLSLECTVEGTSNPNLYWYRQAAGRGLQLLFYSVGIGQISSEVPQNLSASRPQDRQFILSSKKLLLSDSGFYLCAWRGTSGPLYNEQFFGPGTRLTVL.

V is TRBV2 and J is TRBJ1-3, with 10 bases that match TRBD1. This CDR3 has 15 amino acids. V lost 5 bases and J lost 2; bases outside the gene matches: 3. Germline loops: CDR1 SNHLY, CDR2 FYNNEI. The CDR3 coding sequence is TGTGCCAGCAGTCCCGGGACAGGGGCTGGAAACACCATATATTTT. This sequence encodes CASSPGTGAGNTIYF.

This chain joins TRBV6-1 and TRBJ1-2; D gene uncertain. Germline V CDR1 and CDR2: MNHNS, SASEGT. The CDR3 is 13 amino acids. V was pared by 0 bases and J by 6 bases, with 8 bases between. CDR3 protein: CASSEANRDGYTF. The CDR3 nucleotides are TGTGCCAGCAGTGAAGCGAACAGAGATGGCTACACCTTC.

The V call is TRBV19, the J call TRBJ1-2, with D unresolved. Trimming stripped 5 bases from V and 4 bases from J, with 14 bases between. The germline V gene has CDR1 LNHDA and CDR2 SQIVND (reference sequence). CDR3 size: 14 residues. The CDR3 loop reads CASSLGQDFYGYTF. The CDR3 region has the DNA TGTGCCAGTAGTTTAGGGCAAGATTTCTATGGCTACACCTTC.

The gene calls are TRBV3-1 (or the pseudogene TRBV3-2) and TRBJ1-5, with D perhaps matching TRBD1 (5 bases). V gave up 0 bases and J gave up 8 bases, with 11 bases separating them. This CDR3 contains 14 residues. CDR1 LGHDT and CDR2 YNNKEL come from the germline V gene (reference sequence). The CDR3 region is CASSQDPQVKPQHF. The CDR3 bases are TGTGCCAGCAGCCAAGATCCACAGGTAAAGCCCCAGCATTTT.

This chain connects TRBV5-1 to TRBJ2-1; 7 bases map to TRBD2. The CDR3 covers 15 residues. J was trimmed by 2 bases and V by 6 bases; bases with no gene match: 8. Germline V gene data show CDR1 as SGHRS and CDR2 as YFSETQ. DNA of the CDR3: TGCGCCAGCAAAAGTTCCAGCGGGACCTACAATGAGCAGTTCTTC. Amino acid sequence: CASKSSSGTYNEQFF.

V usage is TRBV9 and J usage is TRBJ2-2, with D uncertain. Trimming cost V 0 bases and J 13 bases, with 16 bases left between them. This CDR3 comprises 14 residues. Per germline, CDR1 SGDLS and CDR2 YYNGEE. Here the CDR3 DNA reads TGTGCCAGCAGCGTAGAAACTCCCTTAGGCGGGCTGTTTTTT. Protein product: CASSVETPLGGLFF.

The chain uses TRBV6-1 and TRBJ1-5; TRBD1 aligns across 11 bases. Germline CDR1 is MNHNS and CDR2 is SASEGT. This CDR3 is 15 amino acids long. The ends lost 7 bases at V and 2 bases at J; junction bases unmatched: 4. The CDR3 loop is CASTGQGAGNQPQHF. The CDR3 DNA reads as TGTGCCAGCACCGGACAGGGGGCTGGCAATCAGCCCCAGCATTTT.

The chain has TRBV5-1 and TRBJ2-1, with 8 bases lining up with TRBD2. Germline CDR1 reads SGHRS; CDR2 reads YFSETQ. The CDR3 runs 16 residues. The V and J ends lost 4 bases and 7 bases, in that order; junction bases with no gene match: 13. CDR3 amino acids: CASSPGGDTGKNEQFF. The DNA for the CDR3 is TGCGCCAGCAGCCCGGGGGGGGATACAGGGAAAAATGAGCAGTTCTTC.

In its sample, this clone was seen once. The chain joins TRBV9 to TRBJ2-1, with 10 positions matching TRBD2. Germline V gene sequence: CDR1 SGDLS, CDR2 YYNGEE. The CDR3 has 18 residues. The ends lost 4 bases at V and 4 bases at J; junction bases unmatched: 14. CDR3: CASSLTTRTSGRYNEQFF. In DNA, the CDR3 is TGTGCCAGCAGCTTAACGACCCGGACTAGCGGACGTTACAATGAGCAGTTCTTC.

The CDR3 DNA is TGTGCCAGCAGTGAAGGACACCTCGGCTCCTACGAGCAGTACTTC. Protein product: CASSEGHLGSYEQYF. V gene TRBV6-1 combines with J gene TRBJ2-7; D remains ambiguous. The germline V gene has CDR1 MNHNS and CDR2 SASEGT. The length of the CDR3 is 15 residues. The V and J ends lost 1 base and 0 bases respectively, with 10 bases between them.

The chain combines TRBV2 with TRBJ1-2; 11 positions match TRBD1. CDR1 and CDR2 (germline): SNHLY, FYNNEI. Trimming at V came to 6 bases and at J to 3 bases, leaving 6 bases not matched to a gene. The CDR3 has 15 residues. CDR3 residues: CASRPGTGGYYGYTF. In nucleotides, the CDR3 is TGTGCCAGCAGGCCCGGGACAGGGGGATACTATGGCTACACCTTC.

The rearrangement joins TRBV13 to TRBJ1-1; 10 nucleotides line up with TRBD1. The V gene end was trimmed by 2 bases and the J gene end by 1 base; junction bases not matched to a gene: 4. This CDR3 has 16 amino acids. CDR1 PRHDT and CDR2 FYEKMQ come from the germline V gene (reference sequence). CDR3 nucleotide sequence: TGTGCCAGCAGCTTAAAGACAGGGGGCTCGAACACTGAAGCTTTCTTT. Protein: CASSLKTGGSNTEAFF.

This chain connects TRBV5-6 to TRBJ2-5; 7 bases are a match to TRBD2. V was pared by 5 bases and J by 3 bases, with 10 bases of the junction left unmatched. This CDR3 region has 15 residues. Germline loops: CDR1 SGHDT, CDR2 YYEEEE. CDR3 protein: CASRVELLAEETQYF. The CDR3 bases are TGTGCCAGCAGGGTGGAGCTTCTAGCGGAAGAGACCCAGTACTTC.

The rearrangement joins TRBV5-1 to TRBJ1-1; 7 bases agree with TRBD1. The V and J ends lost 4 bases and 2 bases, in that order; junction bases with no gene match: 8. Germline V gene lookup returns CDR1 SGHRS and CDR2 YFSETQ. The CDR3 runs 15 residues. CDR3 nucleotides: TGCGCCAGCAGCCAACGACAGGGTGCTAACACTGAAGCTTTCTTT. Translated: CASSQRQGANTEAFF. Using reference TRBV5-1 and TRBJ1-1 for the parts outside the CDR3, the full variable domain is KAGVTQTPRYLIKTRGQQVTLSCSPISGHRSVSWYQQTPGQGLQFLFEYFSETQRNKGNFPGRFSGRQFSNSRSEMNVSTLELGDSALYLCASSQRQGANTEAFFGQGTRLTVV.

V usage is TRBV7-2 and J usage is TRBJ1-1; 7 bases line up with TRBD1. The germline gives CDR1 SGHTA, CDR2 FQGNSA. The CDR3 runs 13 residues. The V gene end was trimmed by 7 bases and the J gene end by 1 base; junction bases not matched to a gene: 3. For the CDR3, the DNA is TGTGCCAGCAACAGACAGGGGAACACTGAAGCTTTCTTT. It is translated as CASNRQGNTEAFF.

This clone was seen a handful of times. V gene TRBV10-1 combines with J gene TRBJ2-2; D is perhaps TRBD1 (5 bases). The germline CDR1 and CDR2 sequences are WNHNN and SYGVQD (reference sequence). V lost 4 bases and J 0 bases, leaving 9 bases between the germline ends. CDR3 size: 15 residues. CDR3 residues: CASSVDSANTGELFF. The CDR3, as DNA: TGCGCCAGCAGTGTTGACAGCGCGAACACCGGGGAGCTGTTTTTT.

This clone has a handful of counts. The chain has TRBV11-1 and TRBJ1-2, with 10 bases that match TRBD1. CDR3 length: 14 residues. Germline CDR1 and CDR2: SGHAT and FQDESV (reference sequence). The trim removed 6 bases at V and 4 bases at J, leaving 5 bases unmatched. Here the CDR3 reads CASSETGGFYGYTF. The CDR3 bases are TGTGCCAGCAGTGAGACAGGGGGCTTCTATGGCTACACCTTC.